This entry concerns a single T cell receptor (beta chain). Its antigen is not identified. These data belong to a study of identical twins. Study-level points and caveats: Twins showed weaker excess sharing in their beta out-of-frame sequences.

The CDR3 runs to 14 residues. Trimming left V 8 bases short and J 0 bases short, with 11 bases between. Germline V gene sequence: CDR1 MNHEY, CDR2 SVGAGI. A template switching step contributed a universal primer site, while unique molecular identifiers were present in the cDNA. TCRdb itself ran the 5' RACE reads through MiXCR, one entry per CDR3 protein. Of roughly 1.6 million distinct CDR3 sequences in the sample, under 35% are singletons; the top ten hold roughly 0.3%. Donors uniformly comprised healthy Caucasians. The material sequenced was cord blood. This chain uses TRBV6-5 with TRBJ1-5; no clear D gene. The sequence came from a newborn girl in good health. CDR3 sequence: CASGEGNSNQPQHF. The CDR3 region has the DNA TGTGCCAGCGGTGAGGGAAATAGCAATCAGCCCCAGCATTTT.